This T cell receptor beta chain was profiled in a study of blood T cell repertoires in COVID-19. V was pared by 3 bases and J by 6 bases, with 21 bases of the junction left unmatched. CDR3 size: 21 residues. The germline V gene has CDR1 MNHEY and CDR2 SMNVEV (reference sequence). Sequenced by immunoSEQ multiplex PCR; TCRdb stores in-frame clones only, minus some. The repertoire has 140,000 to 150,000 clones, approximately 85% of them found once; the top ten carry 2.6%. Sequenced input: peripheral blood. The genes are TRBV27 and TRBJ1-6; 9 bases agree with TRBD1. This TCR was recovered from a human donor with acute or convalescent COVID-19. The donor label of this sample is uncertain. The CDR3 region is CASSFGVSGQGDLRGNSPLHF. Here the CDR3 DNA reads TGTGCCAGCAGTTTTGGGGTCTCGGGACAGGGTGACTTAAGGGGTAATTCACCCCTCCACTTT.